The rows below give T cell receptor beta chains drawn from one sample of a study of blood T cell repertoires in COVID-19. The method was immunoSEQ multiplex PCR; TCRdb's version includes in-frame clones alone and lacks a portion of them. The table shows 250,000 to 350,000 clones, with around 85% occurring only once. Sequencing was carried out using peripheral blood. These receptors were taken from a woman under 40 who had recovered from COVID-19. Each CDR3 is given with its conserved first and last residue. The D gene is left open where the match is weak. Some rows have no size entry. The others give once, few or many, or a class for an expanded clone.

v_gene: TRBV7-2
abundance: -
j_gene: TRBJ1-1
d_gene: TRBD1
CDR3nt: TGTGCCAGCAGCCCCCGGACAGGATCCAACACTGAAGCTTTCTTT
CDR3aa: CASSPRTGSNTEAFF

v_gene: TRBV5-1
abundance: -
j_gene: TRBJ2-5
d_gene: TRBD2
CDR3nt: TGCGCCAGCAGCTTGTCTAGCGGGAGTCAAGAGACCCAGTACTTC
CDR3aa: CASSLSSGSQETQYF

v_gene: TRBV7-2
abundance: -
j_gene: TRBJ2-7
d_gene: TRBD1
CDR3nt: TGTGCCAGCAGCTTTGACAGGGGTACCTACGAGCAGTACTTC
CDR3aa: CASSFDRGTYEQYF

v_gene: TRBV6-6
abundance: -
j_gene: TRBJ2-5
d_gene: -
CDR3nt: TGTGCCAGCAGTAGAGACAGGTCGGGTAGGGAGACCCAGTACTTC
CDR3aa: CASSRDRSGRETQYF

v_gene: TRBV19
abundance: -
j_gene: TRBJ1-2
d_gene: TRBD1
CDR3nt: TGTGCCAGTAGTTCCGGGACAGGGGTTGGCTACACCTTC
CDR3aa: CASSSGTGVGYTF

v_gene: TRBV6-6
abundance: -
j_gene: TRBJ2-5
d_gene: TRBD1
CDR3nt: TGTGCCAGCAGTTACCCCGGGACAGGGGGAGAGACCCAGTACTTC
CDR3aa: CASSYPGTGGETQYF

v_gene: TRBV19
abundance: -
j_gene: TRBJ2-7
d_gene: TRBD1
CDR3nt: TGTGCCAGTAGTCCCTGGGACAGCAGCTACGAGCAGTACTTC
CDR3aa: CASSPWDSSYEQYF

v_gene: TRBV24-1
abundance: many
j_gene: TRBJ2-3
d_gene: TRBD1
CDR3nt: TGTGCCACCAGTGAGTCCGGGACAGAAGATACGCAGTATTTT
CDR3aa: CATSESGTEDTQYF

v_gene: TRBV2
abundance: once
j_gene: TRBJ2-1
d_gene: TRBD2
CDR3nt: TGTGCCAGCACCCCCGGGACTAGCGGGAACGGGCAGTTCTTC
CDR3aa: CASTPGTSGNGQFF

v_gene: TRBV6-4
abundance: -
j_gene: TRBJ1-1
d_gene: TRBD1
CDR3nt: TGTGCCAGCAGTGAAACGGGCGGGACAGGGAGCACTGAAGCTTTCTTT
CDR3aa: CASSETGGTGSTEAFF

v_gene: TRBV18
abundance: -
j_gene: TRBJ2-5
d_gene: -
CDR3nt: TGTGCCAGCTCGCCGCTGGGGGGGGCGACAGAGACCCAGTACTTC
CDR3aa: CASSPLGGATETQYF

v_gene: TRBV11-2
abundance: -
j_gene: TRBJ1-2
d_gene: -
CDR3nt: TGTGCCAGCAGCAAAACCGCAGGGCCACCTAACTATGGCTACACCTTC
CDR3aa: CASSKTAGPPNYGYTF

v_gene: TRBV7-2
abundance: few
j_gene: TRBJ1-1
d_gene: -
CDR3nt: TGTGCCAGCAGCTTGTCAGCGTTTGAAGCTTTCTTT
CDR3aa: CASSLSAFEAFF

v_gene: TRBV6-5
abundance: -
j_gene: TRBJ1-5
d_gene: TRBD1
CDR3nt: TGTGCCAGCAGGACCGGGACAGGGACAAATCAGCCCCAGCATTTT
CDR3aa: CASRTGTGTNQPQHF

v_gene: TRBV2
abundance: -
j_gene: TRBJ1-3
d_gene: -
CDR3nt: TGTGCCAGCAGTGCGGACTCCATGGGGTCTGGAAACACCATATATTTT
CDR3aa: CASSADSMGSGNTIYF

v_gene: TRBV18
abundance: -
j_gene: TRBJ1-5
d_gene: -
CDR3nt: TGTGCCAGCTCACCAGAGCAGGGGACCAATCAGCCCCAGCATTTT
CDR3aa: CASSPEQGTNQPQHF

v_gene: TRBV5-1
abundance: -
j_gene: TRBJ1-1
d_gene: TRBD1
CDR3nt: TGCGCCAGCAGCACTAACACAGGGGGTGGGACTGAAGCTTTCTTT
CDR3aa: CASSTNTGGGTEAFF

v_gene: TRBV4-2
abundance: -
j_gene: TRBJ1-1
d_gene: -
CDR3nt: TGTGCCAGCAGCCAAGGCGACGGCGGTAGCACTGAAGCTTTCTTT
CDR3aa: CASSQGDGGSTEAFF

v_gene: TRBV7-8
abundance: -
j_gene: TRBJ2-1
d_gene: -
CDR3nt: TGTGCCAGCAGCTTAGCTCAGGGAAATGAGCAGTTCTTC
CDR3aa: CASSLAQGNEQFF

v_gene: TRBV25-1
abundance: -
j_gene: TRBJ2-7
d_gene: -
CDR3nt: TGTGCCACCACGATTGGGGGGGCCCCCTACGAGCAGTACTTC
CDR3aa: CATTIGGAPYEQYF

v_gene: TRBV6-6
abundance: -
j_gene: TRBJ2-7
d_gene: -
CDR3nt: TGTGCCAGCAGTTACACGGGGGGCCCCTACGAGCAGTACTTC
CDR3aa: CASSYTGGPYEQYF

v_gene: TRBV19
abundance: -
j_gene: TRBJ1-6
d_gene: TRBD1
CDR3nt: TGTGCCAGTAGTACCTTGCGGACAGGGAAGTCACCCCTCCACTTT
CDR3aa: CASSTLRTGKSPLHF

v_gene: TRBV18
abundance: once
j_gene: TRBJ2-7
d_gene: -
CDR3nt: TGTGCCAGCTCCGAGATGCTAGCCTACGAGCAGTACTTC
CDR3aa: CASSEMLAYEQYF

v_gene: TRBV1
abundance: few
j_gene: TRBJ1-5
d_gene: -
CDR3nt: TGCACCAGCAGCTCTACCTGCAGGGGGCTCAATCAGCCCCAGCATTTT
CDR3aa: CTSSSTCRGLNQPQHF

v_gene: TRBV13
abundance: -
j_gene: TRBJ2-1
d_gene: TRBD1
CDR3nt: TGTGCCAGCAGCCCCGCCGGGACAGGGGGCTACAATGAGCAGTTCTTC
CDR3aa: CASSPAGTGGYNEQFF

v_gene: TRBV6-2/TRBV6-3
abundance: -
j_gene: TRBJ2-7
d_gene: -
CDR3nt: TGTGCCAGCAGCCACTTTTCAGGGTTCGGCGAGCAGTACTTC
CDR3aa: CASSHFSGFGEQYF

v_gene: TRBV10-3
abundance: -
j_gene: TRBJ2-1
d_gene: TRBD2
CDR3nt: TGTGCCACCCAGCTCACCGGGACTAGCGGGAGGGCCGGCAATGAGCAGTTCTTC
CDR3aa: CATQLTGTSGRAGNEQFF